A selection of T cell receptor beta chains follows, all from one sample in a study of beta chain features in type 1 diabetes. TCRdb's copy holds only in-frame clones and misses some; the assay was immunoSEQ multiplex PCR. The sample lists nearly 700,000 clones, over 10% occurring once. Sequencing was performed on naive CD4+ T cells from blood. The origin of the receptors is a man aged 18 to 30 with type 1 diabetes. Each CDR3 is given with its conserved first and last residue. Fields, in order: V gene, J gene, D gene, clone size, CDR3 protein, CDR3 DNA. A D gene is named only where the DNA matches it firmly. Clone size, where shown, is once, few, many, or a class for clones that have expanded.

v_call: TRBV20-1
j_call: TRBJ1-2
d_call: NA
clone_size: few
cdr3_aa: CSAIRGDGYTF
cdr3_nt: TGCAGTGCTATCCGAGGGGATGGCTACACCTTC

v_call: TRBV7-6
j_call: TRBJ1-6
d_call: NA
clone_size: NA
cdr3_aa: CASSLGGRPLHF
cdr3_nt: TGTGCCAGCAGCTTAGGGGGGAGGCCCCTCCACTTT

v_call: TRBV25-1
j_call: TRBJ1-1
d_call: NA
clone_size: few
cdr3_aa: CASSELDRRNTEAFF
cdr3_nt: TGTGCCAGCAGTGAATTAGACAGGAGGAACACTGAAGCTTTCTTT

v_call: TRBV28
j_call: TRBJ2-7
d_call: NA
clone_size: NA
cdr3_aa: CASSLPPGREYF
cdr3_nt: TGTGCCAGCAGTTTACCCCCGGGACGGGAGTACTTC

v_call: TRBV29-1
j_call: TRBJ2-5
d_call: NA
clone_size: few
cdr3_aa: CSAEVGWETQYF
cdr3_nt: TGCAGCGCTGAGGTGGGGTGGGAGACCCAGTACTTC

v_call: TRBV30
j_call: TRBJ1-2
d_call: NA
clone_size: NA
cdr3_aa: CAWSQIPSTGYGYTF
cdr3_nt: TGTGCCTGGAGTCAAATCCCCTCGACAGGTTATGGCTACACCTTC

v_call: TRBV4-2
j_call: TRBJ2-7
d_call: NA
clone_size: few
cdr3_aa: CASSSEKVTPYEQYF
cdr3_nt: TGTGCCAGCAGCTCCGAGAAAGTCACTCCCTACGAGCAGTACTTC

v_call: TRBV4-1
j_call: TRBJ1-5
d_call: TRBD1
clone_size: NA
cdr3_aa: CASSQTGYSNQPQHF
cdr3_nt: TGCGCCAGCAGCCAGACAGGGTATAGCAATCAGCCCCAGCATTTT

v_call: TRBV25-1
j_call: TRBJ2-2
d_call: NA
clone_size: NA
cdr3_aa: CASTARNTGELFF
cdr3_nt: TGTGCCAGCACAGCACGGAACACCGGGGAGCTGTTTTTT

v_call: TRBV2
j_call: TRBJ2-7
d_call: NA
clone_size: NA
cdr3_aa: CASSLVSGGPYF
cdr3_nt: TGTGCCAGCAGTTTAGTGAGCGGAGGGCCGTACTTC

v_call: TRBV28
j_call: TRBJ2-3
d_call: NA
clone_size: few
cdr3_aa: CASSLDPGWGQADTQYF
cdr3_nt: TGTGCCAGCAGTCTCGACCCAGGGTGGGGGCAAGCAGATACGCAGTATTTT

v_call: TRBV28
j_call: TRBJ1-3
d_call: NA
clone_size: few
cdr3_aa: CASSLWDRGNTIYF
cdr3_nt: TGTGCCAGCAGTTTATGGGACAGAGGGAACACCATATATTTT

v_call: TRBV19
j_call: TRBJ2-5
d_call: NA
clone_size: NA
cdr3_aa: CASSGGRGETQYF
cdr3_nt: TGTGCCAGTAGCGGGGGACGCGGGGAGACCCAGTACTTC

v_call: TRBV19
j_call: TRBJ2-7
d_call: TRBD1
clone_size: NA
cdr3_aa: CASSIATGQASSYEQYF
cdr3_nt: TGTGCCAGTAGTATAGCGACTGGACAGGCGAGCTCCTACGAGCAGTACTTC

v_call: TRBV27
j_call: TRBJ1-1
d_call: NA
clone_size: few
cdr3_aa: CASSLSWTVNTEAFF
cdr3_nt: TGTGCCAGCAGTTTATCGTGGACAGTTAACACTGAAGCTTTCTTT

v_call: TRBV29-1
j_call: TRBJ2-3
d_call: NA
clone_size: few
cdr3_aa: CSVAPGQGGADTQYF
cdr3_nt: TGCAGCGTTGCCCCTGGACAGGGAGGGGCAGATACGCAGTATTTT

v_call: TRBV10-1
j_call: TRBJ2-1
d_call: TRBD1
clone_size: few
cdr3_aa: CASTPGTALNEQFF
cdr3_nt: TGCGCCAGCACCCCCGGGACAGCTCTCAATGAGCAGTTCTTC

v_call: TRBV14
j_call: TRBJ2-2
d_call: NA
clone_size: NA
cdr3_aa: CASSQNVKRPGELFF
cdr3_nt: TGTGCCAGCAGCCAAAATGTGAAGCGTCCCGGGGAGCTGTTTTTT

v_call: TRBV7-6
j_call: TRBJ2-5
d_call: NA
clone_size: few
cdr3_aa: CASSPGLRPETQYF
cdr3_nt: TGTGCCAGCAGCCCGGGACTCCGCCCGGAGACCCAGTACTTC